The 8 T cell receptor beta chains reported below all come from one sample, sequenced in a study of cytomegalovirus exposure and HLA in healthy donors. 13 Jbeta primers and 60 Vbeta primers were used for the PCR. Produced via immunoSEQ multiplex PCR; TCRdb's table is partial and in-frame only. Of more than 85,000 clones in the sample, less than 70% were seen once. What was sequenced was PBMCs. These receptors were obtained from a female donor in good health and CMV-seronegative.

This chain links TRBV27 with TRBJ2-3; possibly TRBD2 for D (5 bases). The V end lost 5 bases, the J end lost 14 bases, and 20 bases lay between the germline ends. The CDR3 consists of 13 residues. Germline V gene lookup returns CDR1 MNHEY and CDR2 SMNVEV (reference sequence). The CDR3 protein is CASSQTPTSLGYF. CDR3 coding DNA: TGTGCCAGCAGTCAAACCCCTACTAGTCTGGGGTATTTT.

CDR3 residues: CAISETGNTEAFF. The CDR3, as DNA: TGTGCCATCAGTGAGACAGGGAACACTGAAGCTTTCTTT. The V gene is TRBV10-3, the J gene TRBJ1-1, with D possibly matching TRBD1 (5 bases). V lost 2 bases and J lost 1, with 5 bases in between. Germline CDR1 reads ENHRY; CDR2 reads SYGVKD. The CDR3 totals 13 residues.

On this clone itself: The junction and the germline gene differ at one end; a read error may be behind it. The chain recombines TRBV7-7 with TRBJ2-7; the match to TRBD2 covers 10 bases. Looked up from germline, CDR1 is SSHAT and CDR2 is FNYEAQ (reference sequence). CDR3 length: 15 amino acids. The CDR3 DNA follows: TGTGCTAGCAGCCCTGGAGCGGGAGGGGGCTACGAGCAGTACTTC. Its translation is CASSPGAGGGYEQYF.

The rearrangement links TRBV27 to TRBJ2-1, with 10 nucleotides matching TRBD2. From germline, CDR1 is MNHEY and CDR2 SMNVEV (reference sequence). V shed 6 bases and J 7 bases; nucleotides not matched to a gene: 6. There are 14 residues in the CDR3. CDR3 in amino acids: CASSIAGGINEQFF. In DNA form, the CDR3 reads TGTGCCAGCAGCATAGCGGGAGGAATTAATGAGCAGTTCTTC.

The J gene is TRBJ2-3, the V gene TRBV5-1; a possible D gene is TRBD2 (5 bases). The CDR3 consists of 15 residues. Trimming pared 1 base from V and 5 bases from J, leaving 14 bases between. Germline V gene data show CDR1 as SGHRS and CDR2 as YFSETQ. In DNA form, the CDR3 reads TGCGCCAGCAGCTTGACGGTGGGAGTTGTAGATACGCAGTATTTT. It specifies CASSLTVGVVDTQYF.

The chain links TRBV9 to TRBJ2-6; 8 bases are shared with TRBD1. Germline lookup yields CDR1 SGDLS and CDR2 YYNGEE. V shed 2 bases, J shed 4 bases, and the junction held 2 bases outside the gene matches. This CDR3 comprises 15 residues. The CDR3 is CASSVTGAGANVLTF. The CDR3 DNA reads as TGTGCCAGCAGCGTGACAGGGGCCGGGGCCAACGTCCTGACTTTC.

V is TRBV27 and J is TRBJ1-2, with 10 bases identical to TRBD1. The V gene end was trimmed by 6 bases and the J gene end by 4 bases; junction bases not matched to a gene: 8. Germline-derived CDR1 and CDR2 are MNHEY and SMNVEV (reference sequence). The CDR3 extends over 15 amino acids. In nucleotides, the CDR3 is TGTGCCAGCAGCCTAACCGGACAGGGGGGCTATGGCTACACCTTC. It is translated as CASSLTGQGGYGYTF.

The chain is built from TRBV18 and TRBJ2-6; D call uncertain. V was cut by 7 bases and J by 0 bases, with 7 bases left in between. CDR1 is KGHSH and CDR2 is LQKENI in the germline V gene. The CDR3 is made up of 14 amino acids. In DNA form, the CDR3 reads TGTGCCAGCTTCGACACCTCTGGGGCCAACGTCCTGACTTTC. Translating gives CASFDTSGANVLTF. Based on the CDR3 plus reference TRBV18 and TRBJ2-6, the full variable domain is NAGVMQNPRHLVRRRGQEARLRCSPMKGHSHVYWYRQLPEEGLKFMVYLQKENIIDESGMPKERFSAEFPKEGPSILRIQQVVRGDSAAYFCASFDTSGANVLTFGAGSRLTVL.